These T cell receptor beta chains were read from a single sample in a study of blood T cells in healthy people across ages. TCRdb independently ran MiXCR on the 5' RACE reads; one entry per CDR3 protein. Among roughly 1,700,000 distinct CDR3 sequences listed, over 25% were seen once. Material: blood. All receptors derive from a woman aged 25 to 39 in good health. Each CDR3 is given with its conserved first and last residue. The D gene is left open where the match is weak. Some rows mark clone size as missing; the rest say once, few, many or name a class of expanded clone.

few,TRBV6-5,NA,TRBJ2-7,CASSYARDGEQYF,TGTGCCAGCAGTTACGCCCGGGACGGCGAGCAGTACTTC
NA,TRBV7-3,NA,TRBJ2-3,CASSLRPVSGLSIKDSDTQYF,TGTGCCAGCAGCTTAAGGCCGGTCTCTGGACTATCTATAAAGGATTCAGATACGCAGTATTTT
NA,TRBV5-5,TRBD2,TRBJ2-1,CASSPSPGLKYNEQFF,TGTGCCAGCAGCCCGAGCCCGGGACTAAAATACAATGAGCAGTTCTTC
few,TRBV20-1,TRBD1,TRBJ2-3,CSAILTGGRGDTQYF,TGCAGTGCTATCCTGACAGGGGGCAGGGGAGATACGCAGTATTTT
NA,TRBV20-1,NA,TRBJ1-3,CSARPVVSGNTIYF,TGCAGTGCTAGACCGGTCGTCTCTGGAAACACCATATATTTT
NA,TRBV20-1,NA,TRBJ2-1,CSARERRGTSSNEQFF,TGCAGTGCTAGAGAGAGGCGGGGGACATCAAGCAATGAGCAGTTCTTC
few,TRBV4-2,TRBD1,TRBJ1-6,CASSLSPGQPLNSPLHF,TGTGCCAGCAGCCTAAGCCCGGGACAGCCCCTGAATTCACCCCTCCACTTT
NA,TRBV9,NA,TRBJ1-1,CASSVGALGGTEAFF,TGTGCCAGCAGCGTAGGAGCCCTGGGGGGGACTGAAGCTTTCTTT
once,TRBV5-6,TRBD2,TRBJ2-5,CAISGRQAGGETQYF,TGTGCCATCAGCGGAAGACAGGCGGGAGGGGAGACCCAGTACTTC
few,TRBV7-2,NA,TRBJ2-5,CASSVQPGTHQETQYF,TGTGCCAGCAGCGTACAACCCGGGACGCACCAAGAGACCCAGTACTTC
NA,TRBV7-2,TRBD2,TRBJ2-5,CAGSLALLSGGRGETQYF,TGTGCCGGCAGCTTAGCGCTCCTGAGCGGGGGGCGGGGGGAGACCCAGTACTTC
NA,TRBV7-2,NA,TRBJ2-3,CASSSTPVTTSTDTQYF,TGTGCCAGCAGCTCCACACCAGTAACAACTAGCACAGATACGCAGTATTTT
few,TRBV4-2,NA,TRBJ2-7,CASSQDQGDYEQYF,TGTGCCAGCAGCCAAGATCAGGGAGACTACGAGCAGTACTTC
few,TRBV20-1,TRBD1,TRBJ2-7,CSARTGTGGSYEQYF,TGCAGTGCTAGGACCGGGACAGGGGGCTCCTACGAGCAGTACTTC
NA,TRBV7-2,NA,TRBJ1-2,CASSLAFGGHYGYTF,TGTGCCAGCAGCTTAGCGTTCGGGGGACACTATGGCTACACCTTC
many,TRBV11-2,NA,TRBJ2-1,CASSLPLGTSNEQFF,TGTGCCAGCAGCTTACCGCTAGGGACTTCGAATGAGCAGTTCTTC
NA,TRBV5-6,TRBD2,TRBJ2-1,CASGRLAGGTNNEQFF,TGTGCCAGCGGCAGACTAGCGGGAGGGACAAACAATGAGCAGTTCTTC